In this sample, the clone carrying this T cell receptor beta chain turned up many times. Its target is not known. The sample is drawn from a study of read filtering for tumor transcriptome and immune sequencing. At the level of the study: Eight or nine patients were R-ISS I, 16 were R-ISS II, 6 or 7 were R-ISS III. General study results and limits: The sorted CD138-negative fraction was a mixed bone marrow immune population, not purified T cells.

The germline gives CDR1 SNHLY, CDR2 FYNNEI. V lost 8 bases and J 4 bases, leaving 12 bases between the germline ends. The CDR3 extends over 13 amino acids. This library used about 360 ng RNA and molecular barcoded adaptors spanning alpha/delta and beta/gamma chains. TCRdb re-called the reads with MiXCR, one entry per CDR3 protein. This repertoire shows more than 100,000 distinct CDR3 sequences, approximately 13% found once; its top ten account for 8.4%. The source of this sequence is a donor at least 40 years old with multiple myeloma. Sequencing was done on a sample of a population of CD138-negative cells sorted from bone marrow. This rearrangement joins TRBV2 to TRBJ1-5; weak D call: TRBD1 (5 bases). The CDR3 DNA reads as TGTGCCAGCTCTGGGGGGGGGAATCAGCCCCAGCATTTT. Amino acid sequence: CASSGGGNQPQHF.